This T cell receptor beta chain was sequenced in a study of beta chain features in type 1 diabetes (dated by TCRdb to between 2018 and 2020). Notes on the research overall: Mean age, gender distribution, total cell number and subset yield were not different between patients and healthy donors. Whereas all 30 or so donors provided naive and central memory subsets, regulatory and stem cell-like memory subsets were isolated from just 8 patients and roughly eight healthy donors. The study compared TCRB repertoires of sorted circulating CD4+ T cell subsets between recently diagnosed type 1 diabetes patients and matched healthy donors. A total of around 100 million sorted cells were examined across all samples, and RNA yield correlated strongly with the number of cells per subset. Results the study describes overall, beyond this receptor: A moderate but significant shortening of TCRB CDR3 length was observed in type 1 diabetes patients in all four CD4+ subsets. Shorter templates might be favored by PCR, yet because patient and control samples were amplified and corrected together, any such skew would affect both groups equally. Naive, central memory and regulatory TCRB repertoires appeared more similar among patients than among healthy donors. Because cDNA was sequenced instead of genomic DNA, highly expressing activated cells could be over-represented, though the groups showed no difference in activation or CD3 levels. At VDJ recombination sites, patients with type 1 diabetes made fewer insertions and deleted more nucleotides, a pattern implying thymic rearrangement abnormalities. Only small numbers of individuals were included in the HLA sub-analyses, which left unresolved whether HLA type had any influence on TCRB rearrangement.

In its sample, this clone comes out as medium-sized (0.01 to 0.1%). No antigen is known for it. Base qualities are missing; no much larger clone stands one base away. Each donor gave one peripheral blood draw, averaging approximately 0.12 L, which was collected into heparinised tubes. Naive, central memory, regulatory and stem cell-like memory CD4+ T cells were sorted on a BD FACSAria II using a panel including CD45RO, CCR7, CD25, CD127, CD95 and CD27. All sorted populations exceeded 95% purity. PBMCs were isolated right away by Lymphoprep density gradient centrifugation and were stained directly, without culture. Samples were stained and sorted in pairs, with one healthy donor and one patient per experiment, so that batch effects were minimized. The cysteine opens and the phenylalanine closes a CDR3 of 12 amino acids. The CDR3 DNA has 36 bases and is translated from base 1. The junction carries 10 bases between V and J, which are trimmed by 4 bases and 9 bases respectively. CDR1 and CDR2, per the germline V gene, are SGHTA and FQGTGA.

The entire amount of isolated RNA was reverse transcribed using the High Capacity cDNA Reverse Transcription Kit, so the sequenced TCRB transcripts were expressed ones. Deep immunoSEQ sequencing was applied to naive, central memory and regulatory T cell samples, giving an average of about 3.7 million total reads per sample. Sorted cells were lysed in RLT buffer, and RNA was extracted using DNase-treated RNeasy Micro or Mini kits according to cell number. Each cell subset was processed separately to prevent cross-contamination, with patient and healthy donor samples processed together. The immunoSEQ multiplex PCR was used to amplify TCRB sequences from cDNA, yielding 87-bp fragments that span the CDR3 region. Sequencing of the amplicons was done on the Illumina HiSeq platform. Under the source paper's analysis protocol: Synthetic template baselines were used to correct PCR bias computationally, reads within Hamming distance 2 were collapsed together, and singletons that could not be merged were discarded. Reads were aligned to IMGT to assign V, D and J genes, CDR3 length, and insertions or deletions at six rearrangement sites. Within each subset, clonotype counts were normalized to sorted cell number, after which true diversity and Gini coefficients were computed with the tcR R package. Repertoire sharing was quantified using the overlap coefficient calculated on TCRB nucleotide sequences. Not all clones reach the TCRdb copy of this immuneACCESS table, which keeps in-frame sequences only. Checked studies attribute under half of the gap to unresolved V genes and leave the rest unexplained. The V and J calls and the clone size are those of that table, but D and trimming were determined from the DNA. Recorded for this sample are hundreds of thousands of clones; approximately 14% of them occurred a single time. Of the sample, roughly 7% is held by the ten largest clones.

The source of this sequence is a man aged 25 to 40 in good health. This chain is built from TRBV7-3 and TRBJ2-1; no D gene call is confident. Source material: central memory CD4+ T cells from blood. The DNA sequence is TGTGCCAGCAGCTCCATCCTGGGTGAGCAGTTCTTC. It codes for CASSSILGEQFF.